This TCR beta chain was sequenced in a study of T cell responses to AZD1222 COVID-19 vaccine. Broader study findings: No repertoire was sampled before or during the peak T cell response, only after it. The span of vaccine-associated CD4 TCRs extended across spike, with dominance at 160-218 and 743-854. The breadth and depth of Spike-specific TCRs increased once two AZD1222 doses had been given.

Comment on this clone: Its antigen remains unidentified.

Only in-frame clones appear in the TCRdb table, and some are missing; sequencing was by immunoSEQ multiplex PCR. The sample yields over 150,000 clones, 90% seen once. This clonotype originated in an adult in good health. The specimen comprised peripheral blood, sampled on day 0 of AZD1222 vaccination.

CDR3 amino acids: CASSLVQGREKLFF. CDR3 sequence (DNA): TGTGCCAGCAGTTTAGTACAGGGGCGGGAAAAACTGTTTTTT. The chain links TRBV28 to TRBJ1-4, with 7 bases that match TRBD1. With 2 bases clipped from V and 8 bases from J, the junction kept 5 bases outside the gene matches. Per the germline V gene, CDR1 is MDHEN and CDR2 is SYDVKM. This CDR3 comprises 14 residues.